The T cell receptor beta chain under discussion was sequenced for a study of blood T cell repertoires in COVID-19. About the research overall: There were acute and convalescent COVID-19 samples, and they came from the United States, Italy and Spain. Nucleic acid was either cDNA or gDNA, and it came from T cells, B-cell-depleted T cells, or PBMCs.

CDR3 length: 16 residues. V lost 4 bases and J lost 4, with 18 bases in between. From germline, CDR1 is SGHNT and CDR2 YYREEE (reference sequence). As handled by the study authors: Amplification of reference gene primers was used by the study to estimate nucleated cell counts. The data were produced by immunoSEQ multiplex PCR, yet TCRdb's version contains in-frame clones alone and is incomplete. The DNA gave D and trimming, while V, J and clone size come from that table. This sample has around 60,000 clones, with around 90% found just once. This sequence originates from a man between 60 and 75 years old with active COVID-19. The rearrangement joins TRBV5-4 to TRBJ1-3; perhaps TRBD1 as D (5 bases). Sample: peripheral blood. CDR3 region: CASSPGGRSLGNTIYF. The CDR3 DNA sequence: TGTGCCAGCAGCCCGGGGGGGAGATCCCTGGGAAACACCATATATTTT.